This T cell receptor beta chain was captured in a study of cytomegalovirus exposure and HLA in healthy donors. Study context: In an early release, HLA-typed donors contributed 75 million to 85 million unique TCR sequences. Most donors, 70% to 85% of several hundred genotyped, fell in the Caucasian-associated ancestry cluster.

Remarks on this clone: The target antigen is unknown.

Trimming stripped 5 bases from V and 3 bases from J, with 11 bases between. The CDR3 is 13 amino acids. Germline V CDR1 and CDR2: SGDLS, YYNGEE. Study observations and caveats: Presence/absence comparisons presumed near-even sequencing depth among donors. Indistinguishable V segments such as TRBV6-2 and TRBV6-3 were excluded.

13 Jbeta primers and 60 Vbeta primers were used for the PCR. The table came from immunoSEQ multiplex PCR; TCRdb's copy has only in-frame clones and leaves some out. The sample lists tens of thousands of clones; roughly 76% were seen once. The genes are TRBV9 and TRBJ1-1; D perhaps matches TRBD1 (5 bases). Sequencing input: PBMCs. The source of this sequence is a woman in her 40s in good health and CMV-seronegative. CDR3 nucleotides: TGTGCCAGCAGTTGGGGCCTGGACACTGAAGCTTTCTTT. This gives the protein CASSWGLDTEAFF.